What follows are 13 T cell receptor beta chains derived from one specimen sequenced in a study of OX40 agonist ivuxolimab in advanced cancers. Measured with immunoSEQ multiplex PCR; TCRdb has only the in-frame clones, and not every one. The sample lists over 100,000 clones, 90% to 95% occurring once. The sample was CD4+ or CD8+ T cells sorted from blood, taken in a trial of the OX40 agonist ivuxolimab. Every receptor here comes from an adult with an advanced solid tumor such as melanoma, head and neck, liver or kidney cancer.

This rearrangement joins TRBV5-1 to TRBJ2-3; D unclear. The V end lost 0 bases, the J end lost 2 bases, and 10 bases lay between the germline ends. From germline, CDR1 is SGHRS and CDR2 YFSETQ. The length of the CDR3 is 15 residues. The CDR3 is CASSLGYTNTDTQYF. The CDR3 DNA sequence: TGCGCCAGCAGCTTGGGCTACACCAACACAGATACGCAGTATTTT.

The V and J genes are TRBV11-2 and TRBJ1-6; unclear D gene. CDR1 SGHAT and CDR2 FQNNGV come from the germline V gene. The CDR3 sequence is 15 residues long. The V and J ends lost 1 base and 10 bases respectively, with 14 bases between them. The CDR3 DNA sequence: TGTGCCAGCAGCTTAGGAACGCTGCTCGGGTCACCCCTCCACTTT. Translating gives CASSLGTLLGSPLHF.

The rearrangement uses TRBV18 and TRBJ2-5; D possibly uses TRBD1 or TRBD2 (5 bases each). The germline CDR1 and CDR2 sequences are KGHSH and LQKENI. The CDR3 covers 13 residues. V lost 8 bases and J 4 bases, leaving 14 bases between the germline ends. In nucleotides, the CDR3 is TGTGCCAGCAAACCGGGGACCGGAGAGACCCAGTACTTC. Protein: CASKPGTGETQYF.

This chain uses TRBV2 with TRBJ2-7, with D unresolved. Per the germline V gene, CDR1 is SNHLY and CDR2 is FYNNEI. V lost 2 bases to trimming and J lost 4 bases, with 15 bases between them. CDR3 length: 15 residues. The chain's CDR3 is CASSENFGLPYEQYF. The CDR3 nucleotides read TGTGCCAGCAGTGAAAACTTTGGTCTCCCATACGAGCAGTACTTC.

Turning to this clone: An end of the junction differs from the germline gene, which may be a read error. This rearrangement joins TRBV7-2 to TRBJ1-1, with a tentative D call TRBD1 (6 bases). CDR1 is SGHTA and CDR2 is FQGNSA in the germline V gene. CDR3 length equals 14 residues. DNA of the CDR3: TGCGCCAGCAGCCGGGACAAGTCGAACACTGAAGCTTTCTTT. Protein: CASSRDKSNTEAFF.

V usage is TRBV6-5 and J usage is TRBJ2-3, with TRBD2 identical over 7 bases. With V trimmed by 5 bases and J by 2 bases, 4 bases remained unmatched. The CDR3 totals 14 residues. Germline lookup yields CDR1 MNHEY and CDR2 SVGAGI. This CDR3 reads CASSPSGNTDTQYF. In DNA form, the CDR3 reads TGTGCCAGCAGTCCTAGCGGTAACACAGATACGCAGTATTTT.

This chain links TRBV6-1 with TRBJ2-2, with TRBD1 matching 8 bases. Germline loops: CDR1 MNHNS, CDR2 SASEGT. The CDR3 extends over 14 amino acids. V was pared by 7 bases and J by 7 bases, with 8 bases of the junction left unmatched. This CDR3 is CASTFDRGVGELFF. DNA of the CDR3: TGTGCCAGCACTTTCGACAGGGGAGTCGGGGAGCTGTTTTTT.

CDR3 sequence reads: CASSWGGQTSTDTQYF. The CDR3 DNA reads TGTGCCAGCAGCTGGGGAGGGCAGACGAGCACAGATACGCAGTATTTT. The chain employs TRBV5-4 and TRBJ2-3; 7 nucleotides align to TRBD2. J lost 0 bases, V lost 3 bases, and 7 bases had no gene match. CDR3 length equals 16 residues. From germline, CDR1 is SGHNT and CDR2 YYREEE (reference sequence).

The genes are TRBV6-5 and TRBJ2-7, with D perhaps TRBD2 (5 bases). Per the germline V gene, CDR1 is MNHEY and CDR2 is SVGAGI. This CDR3 is 13 amino acids long. Trimming cost V 5 bases and J 2 bases, with 10 bases left between them. The CDR3 sequence is CASSDTSPYEQYF. DNA for the CDR3: TGTGCCAGCAGTGATACTAGTCCCTACGAGCAGTACTTC.

The CDR3 DNA sequence: TGTGCCAGCAGCCAAGATTGGAGGTCAGGAGACTGGAACACTGAAGCTTTCTTT. Residues: CASSQDWRSGDWNTEAFF. The chain links TRBV14 to TRBJ1-1; D call uncertain. The CDR3 spans 18 residues. The germline V and J ends were trimmed by 0 bases and 1 base, with 18 bases remaining between them. CDR1 SGHDN and CDR2 FVKESK come from the germline V gene. The complete variable domain, with remaining parts taken from reference TRBV14 and TRBJ1-1, reads EAGVTQFPSHSVIEKGQTVTLRCDPISGHDNLYWYRRVMGKEIKFLLHFVKESKQDESGMPNNRFLAERTGGTYSTLKVQPAELEDSGVYFCASSQDWRSGDWNTEAFFGQGTRLTVV.

The J gene is TRBJ1-5, the V gene TRBV18; TRBD1 is a possible D gene (5 bases). Per the germline V gene, CDR1 is KGHSH and CDR2 is LQKENI. V lost 6 bases to trimming and J lost 4 bases, with 13 bases between them. This CDR3 is built from 14 residues. CDR3 in amino acids: CASSLRDANQPQHF. The CDR3, as DNA: TGTGCCAGCTCTCTCCGGGACGCGAATCAGCCCCAGCATTTT.

The CDR3 DNA sequence: TGTGCCAGCAGGGGCGATAATCAGCCCCAGCATTTT. Translation gives CASRGDNQPQHF. This chain uses TRBV7-2 with TRBJ1-5; D gene ambiguous. This CDR3 is built from 12 residues. From germline, CDR1 is SGHTA and CDR2 FQGNSA. Trimming removed 6 bases at V and 4 bases at J, with 7 bases between. Looking up the rest from reference TRBV7-2 and TRBJ1-5 gives the full variable domain: GAGVSQSPSNKVTEKGKDVELRCDPISGHTALYWYRQSLGQGLEFLIYFQGNSAPDKSGLPSDRFSAERTGGSVSTLTIQRTQQEDSAVYLCASRGDNQPQHFGDGTRLSIL.

This chain uses TRBV2 with TRBJ2-1, with 9 bases lining up with TRBD2. The V segment lost 0 bases and the J segment 7 bases; nucleotides outside the gene matches: 7. The CDR3 totals 16 residues. Germline V gives CDR1 SNHLY, CDR2 FYNNEI. The CDR3 nucleotides are TGTGCCAGCAGTGAAGCTGCGGGGGGGCCGTGGAATGAGCAGTTCTTC. Residues: CASSEAAGGPWNEQFF. The whole variable domain, filled in from reference TRBV2 and TRBJ2-1, reads EPEVTQTPSHQVTQMGQEVILRCVPISNHLYFYWYRQILGQKVEFLVSFYNNEISEKSEIFDDQFSVERPDGSNFTLKIRSTKLEDSAMYFCASSEAAGGPWNEQFFGPGTRLTVL.